Below are 17 T cell receptor beta chains sequenced from a single sample in a study of blood T cell repertoires in COVID-19. Measured with immunoSEQ multiplex PCR; TCRdb has only the in-frame clones, and not every one. Of about 45,000 clones in the sample, around 82% are singletons; the top ten hold 30% to 35%. The sample comprised peripheral blood. The receptors originated from a woman at least 80 years old with acute or convalescent COVID-19.

J is TRBJ1-2 and V is TRBV5-6; D is perhaps TRBD1 (5 bases). The V gene's germline CDR1 is SGHDT and CDR2 YYEEEE. V lost 4 bases and J lost 4, with 11 bases in between. CDR3 size: 13 residues. CDR3 sequence (DNA): TGTGCCAGCAGCCCGGGGGGACCCTATGGCTACACCTTC. Its protein is CASSPGGPYGYTF.

This rearrangement joins TRBV19 to TRBJ2-1; the D gene is possibly TRBD2 (6 bases). The CDR3 has 14 residues. V was shortened by 4 bases and J by 7 bases, with 14 bases between the two germline ends. Per germline, CDR1 LNHDA and CDR2 SQIVND (reference sequence). The CDR3 region is CASSNPGEKNEQFF. The CDR3 nucleotides are TGTGCCAGTAGTAATCCGGGAGAGAAAAATGAGCAGTTCTTC.

This clone came up once. In nucleotides, the CDR3 is TGTGCCAGCAGTTCTGGAACAGGGATAGGAAAAAACATTCAGTACTTC. It translates to CASSSGTGIGKNIQYF. This rearrangement joins TRBV28 to TRBJ2-4; maybe TRBD1 (6 bases). CDR3 length: 16 amino acids. Germline V gene sequence: CDR1 MDHEN, CDR2 SYDVKM. The germline V and J ends were trimmed by 4 bases and 4 bases, with 17 bases remaining between them.

The CDR3 region is CASSPPWEDKQYF. The CDR3 DNA reads TGTGCCAGCAGCCCCCCCTGGGAGGACAAGCAGTACTTC. This rearrangement joins TRBV11-3 to TRBJ2-7, with TRBD2 as a possible D gene (6 bases). Between the trimmed V and J ends, which lost 5 bases and 8 bases, there was a span of 16 bases. The CDR3 runs 13 residues. Per the germline V gene, CDR1 is SGHNT and CDR2 is YENEEA.

The chain employs TRBV2 and TRBJ2-7; D might be TRBD1 (5 bases). Germline V gene lookup returns CDR1 SNHLY and CDR2 FYNNEI. This CDR3 spans 15 amino acids. V was pared by 3 bases and J by 5 bases, with 17 bases between. The DNA for the CDR3 is TGTGCCAGCAGTGACCCGACAGTCCGCGGTAACGAGCAGTACTTC. Its translation: CASSDPTVRGNEQYF.

The chain joins TRBV30 to TRBJ2-5; 7 nucleotides match TRBD2. This CDR3 is built from 13 residues. Germline V gene data show CDR1 as GTSNPN and CDR2 as SVGIG (reference sequence). V lost 2 bases to trimming and J lost 3 bases; unmatched junction nucleotides: 3. The CDR3 sequence: CAWSWLAEETQYF. The DNA for the CDR3 is TGTGCCTGGAGTTGGCTAGCGGAAGAGACCCAGTACTTC.

On this clone: Relative to the germline gene, one junction end is altered; a read error may explain this. The chain has TRBV5-1 and TRBJ2-1; 7 bases are a match to TRBD1. The CDR3 is made up of 18 amino acids. Looked up from germline, CDR1 is SGHRS and CDR2 is YFSETQ. The CDR3 DNA reads TGCGCCAGCAGCTTGGAGGGGTCCGCGGACAGGTCCTCCAATGAGCAGTTCTTC. Translation: CASSLEGSADRSSNEQFF.

The chain combines TRBV5-1 with TRBJ2-1; tentative D call: TRBD2 (5 bases). CDR3 length: 16 residues. With 3 bases removed from V and 7 bases from J, the gap between germline ends came to 20 bases. CDR1 SGHRS and CDR2 YFSETQ come from the germline V gene. The chain's CDR3 is CASSSPNLNRGNEQFF. The CDR3 nucleotides are TGCGCCAGCAGCTCGCCCAATCTCAACCGGGGTAATGAGCAGTTCTTC. The variable domain in full, completed from reference TRBV5-1 and TRBJ2-1, reads KAGVTQTPRYLIKTRGQQVTLSCSPISGHRSVSWYQQTPGQGLQFLFEYFSETQRNKGNFPGRFSGRQFSNSRSEMNVSTLELGDSALYLCASSSPNLNRGNEQFFGPGTRLTVL.

The CDR3 bases are TGTGCCCTTAACCTCAAACAGGGGAATGCAGATACGCAGTATTTT. Translated: CALNLKQGNADTQYF. This chain uses TRBV30 with TRBJ2-3, with 7 bases fitting TRBD1. V shed 8 bases and J 4 bases; nucleotides not matched to a gene: 15. Germline-derived CDR1 and CDR2 are GTSNPN and SVGIG (reference sequence). The CDR3 is 15 residues long.

V and J are TRBV7-2 and TRBJ2-6; TRBD1 matches 7 bases. V trimming: 6 bases; J trimming: 4 bases; junction bases outside the gene matches: 6. Germline V gene sequence: CDR1 SGHTA, CDR2 FQGNSA. The CDR3 runs to 15 residues. CDR3 nucleotides: TGTGCCAGCAGTTCACAGGGGACGGGGGCCAACGTCCTGACTTTC. Its protein is CASSSQGTGANVLTF.

This chain links TRBV30 with TRBJ1-1; weak D call: TRBD1 (5 bases). The V gene's germline CDR1 is GTSNPN and CDR2 SVGIG (reference sequence). The CDR3 is 13 residues long. The CDR3 sequence is CAVEPQGGSEAFF. CDR3 DNA sequence: TGTGCAGTCGAACCTCAGGGAGGGTCTGAAGCTTTCTTT.

The chain couples TRBV15 to TRBJ2-2; 9 positions match TRBD2. The trim removed 0 bases at V and 4 bases at J, leaving 9 bases unmatched. Per the germline V gene, CDR1 is LNHNV and CDR2 is YYDKDF (reference sequence). CDR3 length: 18 residues. DNA of the CDR3: TGTGCCACCAGCAGAGAAGGCGGGGGGGCATCGGGCACCGGGGAGCTGTTTTTT. Translation gives CATSREGGGASGTGELFF.

The J gene is TRBJ2-1, the V gene TRBV5-1, with 12 bases matching TRBD2. CDR1 is SGHRS and CDR2 is YFSETQ in the germline V gene. CDR3 length: 20 amino acids. J was trimmed by 0 bases and V by 0 bases; bases with no gene match: 10. CDR3: CASSLAGGTSGFSSYNEQFF. The CDR3 nucleotides are TGCGCCAGCAGCTTGGCTGGAGGGACTAGCGGGTTCAGCTCCTACAATGAGCAGTTCTTC.

The chain is built from TRBV19 and TRBJ1-1; the D is unclear. The CDR3 covers 13 residues. The V end was cut by 5 bases, the J end by 1 base, with 8 bases between. Germline V gene lookup returns CDR1 LNHDA and CDR2 SQIVND (reference sequence). The CDR3 loop reads CASSRDKNTEAFF. CDR3 nucleotides: TGTGCCAGTAGTCGTGACAAGAACACTGAAGCTTTCTTT.

J is TRBJ2-7 and V is TRBV28; 7 nucleotides line up with TRBD1. V gave up 3 bases and J gave up 2 bases; unmatched junction bases: 7. CDR3 length: 15 residues. Germline CDR1 reads MDHEN; CDR2 reads SYDVKM. CDR3 DNA: TGTGCCAGCAGTTTTGAGGGGGCCAGGCCCTACGAGCAGTACTTC. Protein product: CASSFEGARPYEQYF.

V is TRBV5-4 and J is TRBJ2-5; maybe TRBD2 (6 bases). Germline CDR1 reads SGHNT; CDR2 reads YYREEE (reference sequence). This CDR3 spans 16 amino acids. Trimming shortened V by 0 bases and J by 5 bases, and 17 bases separated the two germline ends. CDR3 sequence: CASSLGTGSVGETQYF. The CDR3 nucleotides read TGTGCCAGCAGCTTGGGTACCGGGAGCGTGGGGGAGACCCAGTACTTC.

V gene TRBV19 combines with J gene TRBJ2-5, with D possibly being TRBD1 (5 bases). Trimming cost V 4 bases and J 5 bases, with 14 bases left between them. CDR1 is LNHDA, CDR2 SQIVND, per germline (reference sequence). This CDR3 is 14 amino acids long. The CDR3 nucleotides read TGTGCCAGTAGTAGTCAGGGAAGCCGGGAGACCCAGTACTTC. Its protein is CASSSQGSRETQYF.